These T cell receptor beta chains were read from a single sample in a study of T-cell memory formation after mild COVID-19. TCRdb reprocessed the 5' RACE reads via MiXCR and lists one record per CDR3 protein. The data contain about 360,000 distinct CDR3 sequences, around 15% of them singletons. The sample consisted of PBMCs or a T cell subset sorted from them (not recorded which). Receptors originate from a man between 18 and 29 years old who had mild COVID-19 (a few samples of this study predate the infection). Cell type and time point are not known. Each CDR3 is given with its conserved first and last residue. Each record gives: V gene, D gene, clone size, J gene, CDR3 DNA, CDR3 protein. The D gene is left open where the match is weak. Expanded clones are given a class, and other clones once, few, many or no size at all.

V gene: TRBV6-5
D gene: TRBD1
clone size: few
J gene: TRBJ1-5
CDR3 DNA: TGTGCCAGCAGCTCATACGGACAGGCCAATCAGCCCCAGCATTTT
CDR3 protein: CASSSYGQANQPQHF

V gene: TRBV19
D gene: TRBD1
clone size: few
J gene: TRBJ1-5
CDR3 DNA: TGTGCCAGTATGCGGGTAACAGGGGCTCAGCCCCAGCATTTT
CDR3 protein: CASMRVTGAQPQHF

V gene: TRBV15
D gene: -
clone size: few
J gene: TRBJ1-5
CDR3 DNA: TGTGCCACCAGCAGCAGGGATCAGCCCCAGCATTTT
CDR3 protein: CATSSRDQPQHF

V gene: TRBV4-1
D gene: TRBD1
clone size: -
J gene: TRBJ2-4
CDR3 DNA: TGCGCCAGCAGCCAGCGGACAGGAGAAAACATTCAGTACTTC
CDR3 protein: CASSQRTGENIQYF

V gene: TRBV6-1
D gene: -
clone size: few
J gene: TRBJ2-5
CDR3 DNA: TGTGCCACCTCCCGGGACAATAGCGAGACCCAGTACTTC
CDR3 protein: CATSRDNSETQYF

V gene: TRBV29-1
D gene: -
clone size: few
J gene: TRBJ1-1
CDR3 DNA: TGCAGCTCACGCGGGGCCAGGGCGGGGACTGAAGCTTTCTTT
CDR3 protein: CSSRGARAGTEAFF

V gene: TRBV6-2/TRBV6-3
D gene: -
clone size: -
J gene: TRBJ1-1
CDR3 DNA: TGTGCCAGCAGTTACGGCTTCCGAATGCGCTTT
CDR3 protein: CASSYGFRMRF

V gene: TRBV4-3
D gene: TRBD1
clone size: -
J gene: TRBJ1-5
CDR3 DNA: TGCGCCAGCAGCCAAGGTAGTACAGGGGAAGCCCAGCCCCAGCATTTT
CDR3 protein: CASSQGSTGEAQPQHF

V gene: TRBV4-3
D gene: -
clone size: many
J gene: TRBJ2-3
CDR3 DNA: TGCGCCAGCAGCCAAGATCGTAGTGGCAGAACAGATACGCAGTATTTT
CDR3 protein: CASSQDRSGRTDTQYF

V gene: TRBV4-2
D gene: -
clone size: few
J gene: TRBJ1-2
CDR3 DNA: TGTGCCAGCAGCCAACCTCCGGACGGCTACTTCTATGGCTACACCTTC
CDR3 protein: CASSQPPDGYFYGYTF

V gene: TRBV12-3/TRBV12-4
D gene: -
clone size: few
J gene: TRBJ1-1
CDR3 DNA: TGTGCCAGCAGTGCCTCGGACAGGAACACTGAAGCTTTCTTT
CDR3 protein: CASSASDRNTEAFF

V gene: TRBV29-1
D gene: -
clone size: -
J gene: TRBJ1-1
CDR3 DNA: TGCAGCGTTGGGCAGGGGCCGAACACTGAAGCTTTCTTT
CDR3 protein: CSVGQGPNTEAFF

V gene: TRBV5-1
D gene: -
clone size: -
J gene: TRBJ2-7
CDR3 DNA: TGCGCCAGCAGCTTACAGGGAGAGAGCGAGCAGTACTTC
CDR3 protein: CASSLQGESEQYF

V gene: TRBV3-1
D gene: -
clone size: -
J gene: TRBJ2-1
CDR3 DNA: TGTGCCAGCAGCCAAGATCCAGGCGGGTCCTACAATGAGCAGTTCTTC
CDR3 protein: CASSQDPGGSYNEQFF

V gene: TRBV11-2
D gene: -
clone size: few
J gene: TRBJ2-1
CDR3 DNA: TGTGCCAGCAGCTATGGACAGTACAATGAGCAGTTCTTC
CDR3 protein: CASSYGQYNEQFF

V gene: TRBV20-1
D gene: TRBD2
clone size: -
J gene: TRBJ2-5
CDR3 DNA: TGCAGTGCTAGAGAACTAGCGGCCCAAGAGACCCAGTACTTC
CDR3 protein: CSARELAAQETQYF

V gene: TRBV24-1
D gene: -
clone size: -
J gene: TRBJ2-5
CDR3 DNA: TGTGCCACCAGTGATGCAGCTTTGGAGGGGACCCAGTACTTC
CDR3 protein: CATSDAALEGTQYF

V gene: TRBV7-2
D gene: -
clone size: -
J gene: TRBJ2-5
CDR3 DNA: TGTGCCAGCAGCCCGATGTACCAAGAGACCCAGTACTTC
CDR3 protein: CASSPMYQETQYF

V gene: TRBV4-3
D gene: TRBD1
clone size: -
J gene: TRBJ2-3
CDR3 DNA: TGCGCCAGCCAGAGGACAGGCTCGGGGCAGGATACGCAGTATTTT
CDR3 protein: CASQRTGSGQDTQYF

V gene: TRBV29-1
D gene: -
clone size: -
J gene: TRBJ2-1
CDR3 DNA: TGCAGCGGATCCGGCCCAGGCGGCAATGAGCAGTTCTTC
CDR3 protein: CSGSGPGGNEQFF

V gene: TRBV7-2
D gene: -
clone size: few
J gene: TRBJ1-6
CDR3 DNA: TGTGCCAGCAGCTTTTATCTCGTGGGGGCTAATTCACCCCTCCACTTT
CDR3 protein: CASSFYLVGANSPLHF

V gene: TRBV5-5
D gene: -
clone size: -
J gene: TRBJ2-5
CDR3 DNA: TGTGCCAGCAGCTTAGAAGTGTACCAAGAGACCCAGTACTTC
CDR3 protein: CASSLEVYQETQYF

V gene: TRBV7-2
D gene: TRBD1
clone size: -
J gene: TRBJ2-7
CDR3 DNA: TGTGCCAGCAGCTGGGGACAGGGGGACTACGAGCAGTACTTC
CDR3 protein: CASSWGQGDYEQYF

V gene: TRBV6-5
D gene: TRBD2
clone size: few
J gene: TRBJ2-1
CDR3 DNA: TGTGCCAGCAGTTACATGTGGCGGGGGAGCTCCTACAATGAGCAGTTCTTC
CDR3 protein: CASSYMWRGSSYNEQFF

V gene: TRBV5-1
D gene: TRBD1
clone size: -
J gene: TRBJ1-2
CDR3 DNA: TGCGCCAGCAGCCAGGGGGACCCGTCCTATGGCTACACCTTC
CDR3 protein: CASSQGDPSYGYTF

V gene: TRBV27
D gene: -
clone size: many
J gene: TRBJ2-3
CDR3 DNA: TGTGCCAGCAGTAGTAACGCTGGCACAGATACGCAGTATTTT
CDR3 protein: CASSSNAGTDTQYF

V gene: TRBV11-1
D gene: TRBD1
clone size: few
J gene: TRBJ2-1
CDR3 DNA: TGTGCCAGCAGCTTAGAGAGCCCGACAGGGACGTCCTACAATGAGCAGTTCTTC
CDR3 protein: CASSLESPTGTSYNEQFF

V gene: TRBV7-2
D gene: TRBD2
clone size: few
J gene: TRBJ2-7
CDR3 DNA: TGTGCCAGCCGAATAGCGGGGGATTACGAGCAGTACTTC
CDR3 protein: CASRIAGDYEQYF

V gene: TRBV20-1
D gene: -
clone size: -
J gene: TRBJ1-1
CDR3 DNA: TGCAGTGCTAGACGGGGTGCTGTGGGCACTGAAGCTTTCTTT
CDR3 protein: CSARRGAVGTEAFF

V gene: TRBV7-2
D gene: -
clone size: -
J gene: TRBJ1-1
CDR3 DNA: TGTGCCAGCAGCGATCATACAGGGTACACTGAAGCTTTCTTT
CDR3 protein: CASSDHTGYTEAFF

V gene: TRBV7-9
D gene: -
clone size: -
J gene: TRBJ1-2
CDR3 DNA: TGTGCCAGCAGCAAACAACGGGCGGATTTCTATGGCTACACCTTC
CDR3 protein: CASSKQRADFYGYTF

V gene: TRBV20-1
D gene: -
clone size: -
J gene: TRBJ2-5
CDR3 DNA: TGCAGTGCTAGAGATGTGGGGGCGCTTTGGGAGACCCAGTACTTC
CDR3 protein: CSARDVGALWETQYF

V gene: TRBV24-1
D gene: -
clone size: -
J gene: TRBJ2-7
CDR3 DNA: TGTGCCACCAGTGAGGGGCACACTGTACGCGAGCAGTACTTC
CDR3 protein: CATSEGHTVREQYF

V gene: TRBV7-6
D gene: TRBD1
clone size: many
J gene: TRBJ2-2
CDR3 DNA: TGTGCCAGCAGCTCACGACAGGGCCGGGAGCTGTTTTTT
CDR3 protein: CASSSRQGRELFF

V gene: TRBV20-1
D gene: TRBD1
clone size: -
J gene: TRBJ1-4
CDR3 DNA: TGCAGTGCTAGCATCAGGACAGGGTTTAATGAAAAACTGTTTTTT
CDR3 protein: CSASIRTGFNEKLFF

V gene: TRBV5-1
D gene: -
clone size: -
J gene: TRBJ1-1
CDR3 DNA: TGCGCCAGCAGCAGACAGGACCCGAGCACTGAAGCTTTCTTT
CDR3 protein: CASSRQDPSTEAFF

V gene: TRBV27
D gene: -
clone size: few
J gene: TRBJ1-5
CDR3 DNA: TGTGCCAGCAGTTTCGCAGGGATGAATCAGCCCCAGCATTTT
CDR3 protein: CASSFAGMNQPQHF

V gene: TRBV6-6
D gene: TRBD2
clone size: -
J gene: TRBJ2-3
CDR3 DNA: TGTGCCAGCCGCCAGCGGGGGGGCTCAGATACGCAGTATTTT
CDR3 protein: CASRQRGGSDTQYF

V gene: TRBV30
D gene: -
clone size: -
J gene: TRBJ2-2
CDR3 DNA: TGTGCCTGGAATGGGGGCGGAACCGGGGAGCTGTTTTTT
CDR3 protein: CAWNGGGTGELFF

V gene: TRBV7-9
D gene: -
clone size: -
J gene: TRBJ1-2
CDR3 DNA: TGTGCCAGCAGCGTCAATCCGGGACAACTAGGCGATGGCTACACCTTC
CDR3 protein: CASSVNPGQLGDGYTF

V gene: TRBV4-1
D gene: -
clone size: many
J gene: TRBJ2-3
CDR3 DNA: TGCGCCAGCAGCCAAGGGGCGGATACGCAGTATTTT
CDR3 protein: CASSQGADTQYF

V gene: TRBV5-1
D gene: TRBD2
clone size: -
J gene: TRBJ2-5
CDR3 DNA: TGCGCCAGCGGGGGAGGGGAGACCCAGTACTTC
CDR3 protein: CASGGGETQYF